Given below is one T cell receptor beta chain in context. The target antigen is unknown. A much larger clone lies one base from this, so it may be a read error. CDR1 and CDR2 (germline): SGHRS, YFSETQ. The CDR3 consists of 13 residues. These data come from a study of post-analysis software for immune sequencing data. Overall study: Both relapsing-remitting and secondary progressive multiple sclerosis featured among the disease courses, as did progressive-relapsing multiple sclerosis.

The TCR beta cDNA libraries carried unique molecular identifiers. Approximately 500,000 cDNA molecules were recovered from an input of roughly 0.85 to 10 million T cells. TCRdb reprocessed the PCR reads via MiXCR and lists one record per CDR3 protein. The table shows 400,000 to 500,000 distinct CDR3 sequences, with roughly 38% occurring only once. Study-wide findings and caveats: Controls showed lower frequencies than patients for several TRBV segments, and TRBV5-6, TRBV5-1 and TRBV20-1 were among these. A significant reduction in normalized Chao1 diversity was observed in multiple sclerosis patients versus controls. The authors found that F measure strongly co-clustered same-batch samples.

The chain links TRBV5-1 to TRBJ2-2; a weak D match, TRBD2 (6 bases). The TCR comes from a girl aged 2 to 9 with multiple sclerosis. The material sequenced was blood. CDR3: CASTYERRGELLF. The CDR3 DNA follows: TGCGCCAGCACCTATGAACGGCGCGGGGAGCTGTTGTTT.